A selection of T cell receptor beta chains follows, all from one sample in a study of cytotoxic CD8 clonotypes in ibrutinib-treated CLL. Profiling relied on immunoSEQ multiplex PCR, and the TCRdb table lists in-frame clones only, not all of them. The sample includes about 310,000 clones, 80% of them seen just once. The specimen was PBMCs, collected before ibrutinib treatment. The receptor set was obtained from a human donor with chronic lymphocytic leukemia. Each CDR3 is given with its conserved first and last residue. The order of the fields is clone size, V gene, J gene, D gene, CDR3 protein, CDR3 DNA. A D gene is named only where the DNA matches it firmly. The size field is filled for only some rows; it gives once, few, many or a size class.

.	TRBV27	TRBJ2-2	TRBD2	CASSWGGGNTGELFF	TGTGCCAGCAGTTGGGGGGGTGGGAACACCGGGGAGCTGTTTTTT
.	TRBV7-7	TRBJ2-7	TRBD2	CASSPYSGSYEQYF	TGTGCCAGCAGCCCATATAGCGGGAGTTACGAGCAGTACTTC
.	TRBV7-8	TRBJ1-2	.	CASSLEQTNYGYTF	TGTGCCAGCAGCTTAGAGCAGACTAACTATGGCTACACCTTC
.	TRBV19	TRBJ2-5	TRBD2	CASSISLAGGETQYF	TGTGCCAGTAGTATCTCCTTAGCGGGGGGGGAGACCCAGTACTTC
.	TRBV30	TRBJ2-7	.	CAWSAIPGVMAYEQYF	TGTGCCTGGAGTGCCATACCAGGGGTGATGGCCTACGAGCAGTACTTC
.	TRBV25-1	TRBJ1-2	TRBD1	CASSDRTGGRDYGYTF	TGTGCCAGCAGTGATAGAACAGGGGGCAGGGACTATGGCTACACCTTC
.	TRBV7-2	TRBJ2-1	.	CASFLGEGGSYNEQFF	TGTGCCAGCTTCCTGGGCGAGGGCGGCTCCTACAATGAGCAGTTCTTC
few	TRBV27	TRBJ1-5	.	CASSSHRGGQPQHF	TGTGCCAGCAGCTCACACCGCGGGGGCCAGCCCCAGCATTTT
.	TRBV10-1	TRBJ1-1	.	CASSVGMKGVTNTEAFF	TGCGCCAGCAGTGTAGGAATGAAGGGGGTAACGAACACTGAAGCTTTCTTT
few	TRBV18	TRBJ1-3	TRBD1	CASSRRGQGTGTGNTIYF	TGTGCCAGCTCACGACGGGGGCAAGGGACAGGTACTGGAAACACCATATATTTT
.	TRBV14	TRBJ2-7	.	CASSQRRVISYEQYF	TGTGCCAGCAGCCAACGAAGAGTTATCAGTTACGAGCAGTACTTC
.	TRBV18	TRBJ1-4	.	CASSPRKGLENEKLFF	TGTGCCAGCTCACCTCGAAAGGGACTGGAAAATGAAAAACTGTTTTTT
.	TRBV10-3	TRBJ2-7	.	CAISEKGTYEQYF	TGTGCCATCAGTGAGAAAGGCACCTACGAGCAGTACTTC
.	TRBV11-2	TRBJ2-4	.	CASSLGSGETGIQYF	TGTGCCAGCAGCTTAGGGTCAGGGGAGACGGGCATTCAGTACTTC
.	TRBV2	TRBJ1-2	TRBD1	CASSGQGTLDGYTF	TGTGCCAGCAGTGGACAGGGAACTTTAGATGGCTACACCTTC
.	TRBV5-1	TRBJ1-2	.	CASSLASDSNGYTF	TGCGCCAGCAGCTTGGCATCGGACTCTAATGGCTACACCTTC
.	TRBV30	TRBJ2-7	.	CAWSRGATYEQYF	TGTGCCTGGAGTCGAGGAGCGACCTACGAGCAGTACTTC
once	TRBV2	TRBJ1-6	.	CASNPGRIYNSPLHF	TGTGCCAGCAACCCAGGACGGATCTATAATTCACCCCTCCACTTT
.	TRBV9	TRBJ1-1	.	CASSVDPGSGMNTEAFF	TGTGCCAGCAGCGTAGATCCAGGGTCCGGCATGAACACTGAAGCTTTCTTT
.	TRBV29-1	TRBJ2-5	.	CSVLVRGETQYF	TGCAGCGTCCTCGTAAGGGGAGAGACCCAGTACTTC
.	TRBV10-3	TRBJ2-7	.	CAISGERQSGEQYF	TGTGCCATCAGTGGGGAACGGCAGTCGGGCGAGCAGTACTTC
.	TRBV7-2	TRBJ2-1	.	CASSFSQDLFYNEQFF	TGTGCCAGCAGCTTTAGTCAGGACCTATTCTACAATGAGCAGTTCTTC
.	TRBV5-8	TRBJ1-2	.	CASSLAPSGDYGYTF	TGTGCCAGCAGCTTGGCCCCTTCGGGGGACTATGGCTACACCTTC
.	TRBV5-1	TRBJ2-5	TRBD1	CASSLLQGQGQETQYF	TGCGCCAGCAGCTTGTTACAGGGGCAAGGGCAAGAGACCCAGTACTTC
once	TRBV10-3	TRBJ2-6	.	CAIRSDSGANVLTF	TGTGCCATCAGGTCGGACTCTGGGGCCAACGTCCTGACTTTC
once	TRBV6-4	TRBJ1-1	.	CASSDEGGTEAFF	TGTGCCAGCAGTGACGAGGGCGGCACTGAAGCTTTCTTT
.	TRBV7-6	TRBJ2-1	.	CASSPGDFDEQFF	TGTGCCAGCAGCCCCGGAGATTTCGATGAGCAGTTCTTC
few	TRBV9	TRBJ2-7	.	CASTSERAPYEQYF	TGTGCCAGCACTTCGGAGCGGGCTCCCTACGAGCAGTACTTC
few	TRBV10-1	TRBJ2-3	TRBD1	CASTTGESDTQYF	TGCGCCAGCACGACAGGGGAGTCAGATACGCAGTATTTT
.	TRBV7-2	TRBJ2-7	.	CASSLFRVGTYEQYF	TGTGCCAGCAGCTTATTCAGGGTGGGGACCTACGAGCAGTACTTC
.	TRBV28	TRBJ1-1	.	CASRVRVDTEAFF	TGTGCCAGCAGGGTCAGGGTGGACACTGAAGCTTTCTTT
.	TRBV9	TRBJ2-7	TRBD2	CASSATSGSYEQYF	TGTGCCAGCAGCGCAACTAGCGGGAGCTACGAGCAGTACTTC
.	TRBV27	TRBJ2-3	TRBD2	CASKVAGFTDTQYF	TGTGCCAGCAAGGTAGCGGGATTCACAGATACGCAGTATTTT
once	TRBV29-1	TRBJ1-5	.	CSVTHGSAQPQHF	TGCAGCGTTACCCACGGTTCCGCTCAGCCCCAGCATTTT
.	TRBV10-3	TRBJ1-5	.	CAIRTDSNQPQHF	TGTGCCATCAGGACGGATAGCAATCAGCCCCAGCATTTT
once	TRBV25-1	TRBJ2-7	TRBD2	CASRMGGSPLEQYF	TGTGCCAGCAGGATGGGCGGGAGCCCTCTCGAGCAGTACTTC
.	TRBV7-2	TRBJ2-7	.	CASSLGRGPFYEQYF	TGTGCCAGCAGCTTAGGGAGGGGCCCCTTCTACGAGCAGTACTTC
few	TRBV9	TRBJ2-7	TRBD2	CASSVGLAGDPYEQYF	TGTGCCAGCAGCGTTGGGCTAGCGGGAGACCCCTACGAGCAGTACTTC
few	TRBV9	TRBJ2-7	.	CDRQLDSYEQYF	TGTGACAGACAGTTAGACTCCTACGAGCAGTACTTC
.	TRBV7-8	TRBJ1-5	.	CASSLDGVRQPQHF	TGTGCCAGCAGCTTAGATGGGGTCAGACAGCCCCAGCATTTT
.	TRBV11-2	TRBJ2-1	.	CASSLGAGLLGPEQFF	TGTGCCAGCAGCTTGGGGGCGGGACTCCTCGGGCCTGAGCAGTTCTTC
.	TRBV27	TRBJ2-1	.	CASSFPSHRGTYNEQFF	TGTGCCAGCAGTTTCCCAAGTCACCGGGGGACCTACAATGAGCAGTTCTTC
.	TRBV19	TRBJ2-1	.	CASSIMGGSSYNEQFF	TGTGCCAGTAGTATCATGGGGGGTAGCTCCTACAATGAGCAGTTCTTC
.	TRBV30	TRBJ1-3	.	CAWRDSGNTIYF	TGTGCCTGGAGGGATTCTGGAAACACCATATATTTT
few	TRBV30	TRBJ2-2	.	CAWKGLHTGELFF	TGTGCCTGGAAAGGCCTGCACACCGGGGAGCTGTTTTTT
few	TRBV7-9	TRBJ2-5	.	CASTISGVQETQYF	TGTGCCAGCACCATTTCAGGGGTGCAAGAGACCCAGTACTTC